The clone carrying this T cell receptor (beta chain) was seen once. The entry originates in a study of blood T cell repertoires in COVID-19. Turning to the study itself: Collection of acute and convalescent COVID-19 samples took place in the United States, Italy and Spain.

This study enrolled people aged about 18 to 100 from about two dozen US geographic areas. Clones were sequenced by immunoSEQ multiplex PCR, and TCRdb holds only the in-frame ones, with some missing. The sample holds 380,000 or so clones, around 87% seen once. Source material: PBMCs or T cells enriched from blood (not recorded which). The TCR comes from a man aged 25-45 years who had recovered from COVID-19.

This CDR3 reads CASSFTADSGNTIYF. In DNA, the CDR3 is TGTGCCAGCAGCTTTACAGCGGACTCTGGAAACACCATATATTTT. The chain is built from TRBV7-2 and TRBJ1-3; D unresolved. Trimming stripped 3 bases from V and 0 bases from J, with 9 bases between. Germline values: CDR1 SGHTA, CDR2 FQGNSA. This CDR3 has 15 residues.